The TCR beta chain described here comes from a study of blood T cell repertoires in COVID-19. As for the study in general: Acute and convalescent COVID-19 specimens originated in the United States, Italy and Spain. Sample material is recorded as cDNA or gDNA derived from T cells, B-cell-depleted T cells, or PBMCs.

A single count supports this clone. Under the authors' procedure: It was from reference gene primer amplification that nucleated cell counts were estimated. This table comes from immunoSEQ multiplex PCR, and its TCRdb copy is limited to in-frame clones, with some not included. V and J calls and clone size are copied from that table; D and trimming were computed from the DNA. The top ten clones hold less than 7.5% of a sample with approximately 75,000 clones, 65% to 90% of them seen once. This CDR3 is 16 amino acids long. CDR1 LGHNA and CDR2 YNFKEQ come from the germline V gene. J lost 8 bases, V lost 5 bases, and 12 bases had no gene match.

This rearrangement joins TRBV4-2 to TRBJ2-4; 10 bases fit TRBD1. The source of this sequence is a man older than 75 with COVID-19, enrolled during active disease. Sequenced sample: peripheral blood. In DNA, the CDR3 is TGTGCCAGCAGCACCCGACAGGGGGCGGGTTGGGACATTCAGTACTTC. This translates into CASSTRQGAGWDIQYF.